This T cell receptor beta chain was recorded in a study of T cell changes during pregnancy in multiple sclerosis. Libraries were prepared by immunoSEQ multiplex PCR; TCRdb keeps only in-frame clonotypes and omits some of them. Of under 110,000 clones in the sample, about 91% were seen once. The clonotype was recovered from a female donor with multiple sclerosis, enrolled in a pregnancy study. The sample was peripheral blood, taken in the second trimester of pregnancy.

CDR3 residues: CASSPRTLGGAGGETQYF. In DNA form, the CDR3 reads TGTGCCAGCTCACCAAGGACATTAGGGGGCGCTGGAGGAGAGACCCAGTACTTC. This sequence joins TRBV18 and TRBJ2-5; 7 bases agree with TRBD1. CDR3 length: 18 amino acids. Germline CDR1 KGHSH, CDR2 LQKENI. V shed 2 bases and J 4 bases; nucleotides not matched to a gene: 16. Using reference TRBV18 and TRBJ2-5 for the parts outside the CDR3, the full variable domain is NAGVMQNPRHLVRRRGQEARLRCSPMKGHSHVYWYRQLPEEGLKFMVYLQKENIIDESGMPKERFSAEFPKEGPSILRIQQVVRGDSAAYFCASSPRTLGGAGGETQYFGPGTRLLVL.